This T cell receptor beta chain was captured by sequencing in a study of chemoradiotherapy in HPV16-positive cancers. General observations from the study: Candidate HPV-specific clones and E7-related TCR motifs grew in tumor during treatment.

Germline lookup yields CDR1 MGHRA and CDR2 YSYEKL. Deletions cut 4 bases from V and 4 bases from J, with 10 bases between. The CDR3 is 14 amino acids. As to this clone: What it binds is unknown.

Using immunoSEQ multiplex PCR, the repertoire was profiled, and TCRdb retains in-frame clones only, with some absent. Among around 30,000 clones listed, around 92% were seen once. Sample: blood, taken from a patient who underwent chemoradiotherapy. The receptor comes from a human donor with HPV-associated anogenital cancer. This chain joins TRBV4-1 and TRBJ2-2, with D possibly TRBD1 on 5 matching bases. This chain's CDR3 is CASSPRVGTGELFF. CDR3 sequence (DNA): TGCGCCAGCAGCCCCAGGGTCGGCACCGGGGAGCTGTTTTTT.